This TCR beta chain was sequenced in a study of blood T cell repertoires in COVID-19. Study-level information: Specimens from acute and convalescent COVID-19 originated in the United States, Italy and Spain. The analysed material was cDNA or gDNA that came from T cells, B-cell-depleted T cells, or PBMCs.

Germline values: CDR1 DFQATT, CDR2 SNEGSKA (reference sequence). The length of the CDR3 is 15 residues. V lost 3 bases, J lost 7 bases, and 20 bases lay in between. This clone was seen only a few times. Per the study methods: Amplification with reference gene primers provided the estimates of nucleated cell counts. The assay was immunoSEQ multiplex PCR, and TCRdb's table has in-frame clones only and misses some. V and J calls and clone size are as listed in that table; D and trimming were resolved from the DNA. The sample yields approximately 90,000 clones, roughly 78% seen once. The sequenced sample was peripheral blood. The chain uses TRBV20-1 and TRBJ2-3, with TRBD1 as a possible D gene (5 bases). This sequence originates from a woman older than 75 with acute or convalescent COVID-19. The CDR3 sequence is CSASKGALTENTQYF. The CDR3 DNA reads TGCAGTGCTAGTAAAGGGGCCTTAACCGAGAATACGCAGTATTTT.